These 30 T cell receptor beta chains were sequenced from one sample in a study of radiation and T cells in renal cell carcinoma (dated by TCRdb to 2018 to 2021). Library method: the immunoSEQ multiplex PCR assay. TCRdb provides this immuneACCESS table in a form limited to in-frame rearrangements. Some clones are lacking; in checked studies, under half of them reflect an unresolved V gene, and why the rest are absent is not known. The sample table records roughly 90,000 clones; about 85% of these occur just once. Together, the top ten hold approximately 8.6% of the sample. The intended sense of this specimen's time point label: blood 4 weeks post-SBRT, at nephrectomy. The treatment or condition label for this specimen denotes: 15 Gy SBRT to primary tumor, nephrectomy 4 weeks later. The material sequenced was blood, taken from a patient whose treatment included radiotherapy and nephrectomy. Receptors originate from a man over 45 with renal cell carcinoma.

The chain's CDR3 is CASSQDDRGINQPQHF. CDR3 in DNA: TGCGCCAGCAGCCAAGACGACAGGGGGATAAATCAGCCCCAGCATTTT. This chain uses TRBV4-3 with TRBJ1-5; 9 bases are shared with TRBD1. V shed 0 bases and J 4 bases; nucleotides not matched to a gene: 4. CDR1 and CDR2 from the germline V gene are LGHNA and YSLEER. The CDR3 is 16 residues long.

This clone occurred a few times. The genes are TRBV5-1 and TRBJ1-3; D is possibly TRBD1 (6 bases). The CDR3 is made up of 13 amino acids. Trimming shortened V by 7 bases and J by 7 bases, and 15 bases separated the two germline ends. CDR1 and CDR2 (germline): SGHRS, YFSETQ. In DNA, the CDR3 is TGCGCCAGCCGGGACACCGAAAGGAACACCATATATTTT. It codes for CASRDTERNTIYF.

The chain is built from TRBV4-2 and TRBJ2-1, with D maybe TRBD2 (6 bases). This CDR3 has 15 residues. CDR1 is LGHNA and CDR2 is YNFKEQ in the germline V gene. The V gene lost 1 base and the J gene lost 2 bases, with 9 bases spanning the gap. In DNA form, the CDR3 reads TGTGCCAGCAGCCAAGTGGTAGCGGCCTACAATGAGCAGTTCTTC. As protein: CASSQVVAAYNEQFF.

The chain has TRBV2 and TRBJ2-7; no definite D call. From germline, CDR1 is SNHLY and CDR2 FYNNEI. This CDR3 region has 13 residues. Deletions cut 5 bases from V and 1 base from J, with 9 bases between. The CDR3 nucleotides are TGTGCCAGCAGTCAAAGCAGATCCTACGAGCAGTACTTC. It specifies CASSQSRSYEQYF.

The V gene is TRBV27, the J gene TRBJ1-1; perhaps TRBD1 as D (6 bases). Trimming shortened V by 5 bases and J by 7 bases, and 17 bases separated the two germline ends. There are 14 residues in the CDR3. Germline V gene lookup returns CDR1 MNHEY and CDR2 SMNVEV (reference sequence). The CDR3 nucleotides read TGTGCCAGCAGTCCATCCTTGACAGGTCATGAAGCTTTCTTT. Its translation: CASSPSLTGHEAFF.

This chain uses TRBV18 with TRBJ1-2; TRBD1 aligns across 10 bases. With 0 bases clipped from V and 5 bases from J, the junction kept 3 bases outside the gene matches. CDR1 and CDR2 from the germline V gene are KGHSH and LQKENI. There are 15 residues in the CDR3. The CDR3 nucleotides are TGTGCCAGCTCACCACCGGGACAGGGGTTTTATGGCTACACCTTC. Protein product: CASSPPGQGFYGYTF.

The rearrangement joins TRBV19 to TRBJ2-5; 10 bases are shared with TRBD2. This CDR3 is 13 amino acids long. CDR1 and CDR2 (germline): LNHDA, SQIVND (reference sequence). The trim removed 7 bases at V and 9 bases at J, leaving 8 bases unmatched. The CDR3 here is CASTTGSGRPQYF. CDR3 nucleotide sequence: TGTGCCAGTACCACGGGTAGCGGGAGGCCCCAGTACTTC.

The genes are TRBV6-5 and TRBJ2-5; 11 bases fit TRBD1. The J call may be wrong; the DNA end is better matched by TRBJ2-7. The germline CDR1 and CDR2 sequences are MNHEY and SVGAGI. This CDR3 is 14 amino acids long. CDR3 amino acids: CASSPGTGGSEQYF. The CDR3 nucleotides are TGTGCCAGCAGTCCCGGGACAGGGGGAAGCGAGCAGTACTTC.

This clone has a single count. The chain joins TRBV25-1 to TRBJ1-1, with a weak D call TRBD1 (6 bases). The CDR3 runs to 15 residues. Trimming pared 4 bases from V and 6 bases from J, leaving 18 bases between. Per germline, CDR1 MGHDK and CDR2 SYGVNS. The CDR3 here is CASSGPQGIRPEAFF. The CDR3 DNA reads as TGTGCCAGCAGTGGGCCACAGGGTATTCGTCCTGAAGCTTTCTTT.

Only a few counts were recorded for this clone. The chain recombines TRBV30 with TRBJ1-3; a possible D gene is TRBD1 (5 bases). This CDR3 is built from 12 residues. From germline, CDR1 is GTSNPN and CDR2 SVGIG (reference sequence). With 5 bases removed from V and 0 bases from J, the gap between germline ends came to 5 bases. CDR3 in amino acids: CAWDSSGNTIYF. The CDR3 DNA follows: TGTGCCTGGGACAGCTCTGGAAACACCATATATTTT.

CDR3 coding DNA: TGTGCCAGCTCACCACAGGGGGCAACTAATGAAAAACTGTTTTTT. Translated: CASSPQGATNEKLFF. The rearrangement joins TRBV18 to TRBJ1-4; the D gene is possibly TRBD1 (6 bases). The germline V gene encodes CDR1 KGHSH and CDR2 LQKENI. V lost 1 base to trimming and J lost 0 bases, with 6 bases between them. The CDR3 is 15 residues long.

The chain links TRBV29-1 to TRBJ2-3; TRBD1 might be the D (6 bases). V shed 6 bases and J shed 5 bases, with 12 bases lying between them. There are 12 residues in the CDR3. CDR1 SQVTM and CDR2 ANQGSEA come from the germline V gene. The CDR3 DNA reads as TGCAGCGTATACAGGGCCGGAGATACGCAGTATTTT. Protein product: CSVYRAGDTQYF.

CDR3 in amino acids: CASSIAVGEANVLTF. For the CDR3, the DNA is TGTGCCAGTAGTATAGCAGTGGGTGAGGCCAACGTCCTGACTTTC. The chain has TRBV19 and TRBJ2-6; D remains ambiguous. Deletions cut 1 base from V and 6 bases from J, with 10 bases between. Per germline, CDR1 LNHDA and CDR2 SQIVND (reference sequence). This CDR3 contains 15 residues. Filled out from reference TRBV19 and TRBJ2-6, the complete variable domain reads DGGITQSPKYLFRKEGQNVTLSCEQNLNHDAMYWYRQDPGQGLRLIYYSQIVNDFQKGDIAEGYSVSREKKESFPLTVTSAQKNPTAFYLCASSIAVGEANVLTFGAGSRLTVL.

V is TRBV28 and J is TRBJ2-1, with TRBD2 matching 8 bases. This CDR3 has 13 amino acids. V was clipped by 6 bases and J by 9 bases; unmatched bases: 7. The V gene's germline CDR1 is MDHEN and CDR2 SYDVKM. This CDR3 is CASSLGREGEQFF. The CDR3 DNA is TGTGCCAGCAGCCTTGGACGGGAGGGTGAGCAGTTCTTC.

This clone turned up a few times. The chain has TRBV7-3 and TRBJ1-2; D possibly corresponds to TRBD1 (6 bases). The V and J ends lost 3 bases and 1 base respectively, with 6 bases between them. The germline V gene has CDR1 SGHTA and CDR2 FQGTGA. This CDR3 region has 13 residues. CDR3 sequence: CASSLDSNYGYTF. The DNA for the CDR3 is TGTGCCAGCAGCTTGGACAGTAACTATGGCTACACCTTC. Using reference TRBV7-3 and TRBJ1-2 for the parts outside the CDR3, the full variable domain is GAGVSQTPSNKVTEKGKYVELRCDPISGHTALYWYRQSLGQGPEFLIYFQGTGAADDSGLPNDRFFAVRPEGSVSTLKIQRTERGDSAVYLCASSLDSNYGYTFGSGTRLTVV.

This clone was recorded once. The chain is built from TRBV7-2 and TRBJ2-7; the D gene is possibly TRBD2 (7 bases). V was clipped by 8 bases and J by 4 bases, with 30 bases between them. Germline CDR1 reads SGHTA; CDR2 reads FQGNSA. The length of the CDR3 is 18 residues. This chain's CDR3 is CASQPPRIVGGRKYEQYF. DNA of the CDR3: TGTGCCAGCCAACCACCCCGGATCGTGGGGGGGCGCAAGTACGAGCAGTACTTC.

The rearrangement joins TRBV2 to TRBJ1-2, with TRBD1 as a possible D gene (5 bases). CDR3 length equals 17 residues. V was clipped by 7 bases and J by 0 bases, with 21 bases between them. The germline V gene has CDR1 SNHLY and CDR2 FYNNEI. CDR3 bases: TGTGCCAGCACCCGGGGGGTGGGATCTTTGTCTAACTATGGCTACACCTTC. This codes for CASTRGVGSLSNYGYTF.

The chain combines TRBV4-2 with TRBJ2-7; 8 bases align to TRBD1. The CDR3 length is 17 residues. Losses at the gene ends were 0 bases for V and 0 bases for J; bases not matched to a gene: 7. CDR1 is LGHNA and CDR2 is YNFKEQ in the germline V gene. CDR3 nucleotides: TGTGCCAGCAGCCAAGAATGGGCAACAGGGGGCTCCTACGAGCAGTACTTC. Translated, it gives CASSQEWATGGSYEQYF.

This chain links TRBV5-1 with TRBJ2-3; D gene unclear. This CDR3 region has 15 residues. Germline loops: CDR1 SGHRS, CDR2 YFSETQ. The V end lost 0 bases, the J end lost 2 bases, and 10 bases lay between the germline ends. In DNA, the CDR3 is TGCGCCAGCAGCTTGGCCCGGTCAGACACAGATACGCAGTATTTT. Residues: CASSLARSDTDTQYF.

The chain recombines TRBV19 with TRBJ1-1; D uncertain. V shed 5 bases and J shed 1 base, with 11 bases lying between them. CDR1 and CDR2 from the germline V gene are LNHDA and SQIVND (reference sequence). This CDR3 comprises 14 residues. The CDR3 reads CASSPGRRNTEAFF. As DNA, the CDR3 is TGTGCCAGTAGTCCGGGCAGGAGGAACACTGAAGCTTTCTTT. Based on the CDR3 plus reference TRBV19 and TRBJ1-1, the full variable domain is DGGITQSPKYLFRKEGQNVTLSCEQNLNHDAMYWYRQDPGQGLRLIYYSQIVNDFQKGDIAEGYSVSREKKESFPLTVTSAQKNPTAFYLCASSPGRRNTEAFFGQGTRLTVV.

J is TRBJ2-1 and V is TRBV29-1; D possibly matches TRBD1 or TRBD2 (6 bases each). Germline CDR1 reads SQVTM; CDR2 reads ANQGSEA. The ends were cut back, 3 bases at V and 4 bases at J, with 13 bases in the middle. This CDR3 is 14 amino acids long. The CDR3 reads CSVDAGQTYNEQFF. As DNA, the CDR3 is TGCAGCGTTGATGCGGGACAAACATACAATGAGCAGTTCTTC.

As for this clone: Relative to the germline gene, one junction end is altered; a read error may explain this. V gene TRBV7-7 combines with J gene TRBJ1-1; D gene ambiguous. CDR3 length: 13 amino acids. Germline CDR1 is SSHAT and CDR2 is FNYEAQ (reference sequence). CDR3 in amino acids: CASSSQVNTEAFF. Here the CDR3 DNA reads TGTGCTAGCAGCTCTCAAGTGAACACTGAAGCTTTCTTT.

The V call is TRBV7-9, the J call TRBJ1-2; D may be TRBD1 (5 bases). V shed 5 bases and J shed 4 bases, with 23 bases lying between them. The CDR3 spans 17 residues. The germline V gene has CDR1 SEHNR and CDR2 FQNEAQ (reference sequence). The CDR3 DNA sequence: TGTGCCAGCAGCGCGGAGGGACTGGGAGGGGCTGGCTATGGCTACACCTTC. Protein: CASSAEGLGGAGYGYTF.

The V call is TRBV9, the J call TRBJ2-1, with unresolved D. Trimming pared 2 bases from V and 4 bases from J, leaving 16 bases between. Germline V gene data show CDR1 as SGDLS and CDR2 as YYNGEE. The CDR3 extends over 16 amino acids. CDR3 amino acids: CASSVSVSVDYNEQFF. CDR3 DNA: TGTGCCAGCAGCGTCAGTGTTTCTGTGGATTACAATGAGCAGTTCTTC.

V and J are TRBV9 and TRBJ2-6; D perhaps matches TRBD2 (5 bases). CDR1 and CDR2 (germline): SGDLS, YYNGEE. The CDR3 runs 18 residues. V lost 3 bases to trimming and J lost 0 bases, with 16 bases between them. CDR3 loop: CASSGRTELPSGANVLTF. In DNA form, the CDR3 reads TGTGCCAGCAGCGGGCGGACTGAACTCCCCTCTGGGGCCAACGTCCTGACTTTC.

This chain uses TRBV7-9 with TRBJ1-4; 9 positions agree with TRBD1. CDR1 and CDR2 from the germline V gene are SEHNR and FQNEAQ (reference sequence). Germline trimming cut 1 base from V and 6 bases from J; bases unmatched to any gene: 6. The CDR3 is 16 amino acids. CDR3 in DNA: TGTGCCAGCAGCTTAGGGGACAGGGAAGAAGATGAAAAACTGTTTTTT. This translates into CASSLGDREEDEKLFF. Full variable domain (remainder filled in from reference TRBV7-9 and TRBJ1-4): DTGVSQNPRHKITKRGQNVTFRCDPISEHNRLYWYRQTLGQGPEFLTYFQNEAQLEKSRLLSDRFSAERPKGSFSTLEIQRTEQGDSAMYLCASSLGDREEDEKLFFGSGTQLSVL.

This clone occurred a few times. The chain employs TRBV18 and TRBJ2-7; D is tentatively TRBD1 or TRBD2 (6 bases each). V lost 6 bases, J lost 3 bases, and 21 bases lay in between. Germline V lookup: CDR1 KGHSH, CDR2 LQKENI. The CDR3 totals 16 residues. The CDR3 region is CASSRAGGGLGYEQYF. The CDR3 DNA reads TGTGCCAGCTCCCGCGCGGGTGGGGGGCTCGGCTACGAGCAGTACTTC.

This clone was found once. The rearrangement links TRBV7-2 to TRBJ1-2; D might be TRBD1 (6 bases). V gave up 5 bases and J gave up 8 bases, with 21 bases separating them. In germline, CDR1 is SGHTA, CDR2 FQGNSA. The CDR3 contains 15 residues. The CDR3: CASSQQSGRGEGYTF. DNA for the CDR3: TGTGCCAGCAGCCAACAGTCGGGCAGGGGTGAAGGCTACACCTTC.

The chain recombines TRBV18 with TRBJ2-6; 7 nucleotides agree with TRBD2. Germline loops: CDR1 KGHSH, CDR2 LQKENI. The J segment lost 0 bases and the V segment lost 3 bases, leaving 2 bases of the junction unmatched. The CDR3 runs 16 residues. CDR3 DNA sequence: TGTGCCAGCTCACCGGGAGGGTCCTCTGGGGCCAACGTCCTGACTTTC. Translated: CASSPGGSSGANVLTF.

The sample holds a few counts of this clone. V is TRBV6-6 and J is TRBJ2-7; 9 nucleotides match TRBD1. The CDR3 is made up of 14 amino acids. Germline lookup yields CDR1 MNHNY and CDR2 SVGAGI (reference sequence). Trimming removed 5 bases from V and 0 bases from J; junction bases left unmatched: 2. The CDR3 protein is CASSRQGGSYEQYF. The CDR3 DNA reads as TGTGCCAGCAGTCGACAGGGGGGCTCCTACGAGCAGTACTTC.